This T cell receptor (beta chain) was obtained from a study of blood T cells in healthy people across ages. About the research overall: Template switching captured about one barcoded beta molecule per two T cells.

From germline, CDR1 is SGHTA and CDR2 FQGNSA. V shed 2 bases and J shed 8 bases, with 10 bases lying between them. The length of the CDR3 is 13 residues. This clonotype was observed a single time. Together with a sample-barcoded 5' primer, a J-beta primer mix was included in a second PCR lasting roughly 6 to 12 cycles. TCRdb passed the 5' RACE reads through MiXCR, listing each CDR3 protein once. The table records some 1.8 million distinct CDR3 sequences, around 42% of them present only once. This chain joins TRBV7-2 and TRBJ1-5; possible D gene TRBD1, 6 bases. The sequenced sample consisted of blood. The sequence was obtained from a human donor in good health. Here the CDR3 reads CTSSLTQGKPQHF. The CDR3 region has the DNA TGTACCAGCAGCTTAACCCAGGGGAAGCCCCAGCATTTT.